This entry lists 29 T cell receptor beta chains sequenced from one sample in a study of CD8 T cell repertoires and HIV-1 epitope variants (dated by TCRdb to 2018 to 2021). What these receptors recognize is not known. Libraries were constructed by the immunoSEQ multiplex PCR assay. Entries here come from immuneACCESS through TCRdb and include only in-frame sequences with V and J called. Some clones fail to appear in such tables; in the studies checked, an unresolved V gene covers under half of the shortfall, and the cause of the remainder is unknown. Within this sample are a few thousand clones, with 66% of them counted one time only. Roughly 40% of the sample comes from the top ten. Material: cultured CD8+ T cells derived from PBMCs. These receptors came from a male donor with HIV.

The V call is TRBV7-2, the J call TRBJ1-1; D is uncertain. Germline CDR1 and CDR2: SGHTA and FQGNSA. This CDR3 is built from 17 residues. The ends were cut back, 6 bases at V and 2 bases at J, with 22 bases in the middle. The CDR3 DNA reads as TGTGCCAGCAGAGCTTACCCCGATCGTGGGCGTAACACTGAAGCTTTCTTT. Translation: CASRAYPDRGRNTEAFF.

The J gene is TRBJ2-3, the V gene TRBV5-4; 11 nucleotides agree with TRBD2. This CDR3 is built from 19 residues. V lost 0 bases and J lost 1; bases outside the gene matches: 10. Germline lookup yields CDR1 SGHNT and CDR2 YYREEE (reference sequence). This CDR3 is CASSLEGLAGGWGTDTQYF. CDR3 DNA: TGTGCCAGCAGCTTGGAGGGTCTAGCGGGAGGTTGGGGCACAGATACGCAGTATTTT.

This chain uses TRBV6-1 with TRBJ2-3, with D possibly being TRBD2 (5 bases). The CDR3 is made up of 14 amino acids. CDR1 and CDR2 from the germline V gene are MNHNS and SASEGT. V lost 8 bases, J lost 2 bases, and 14 bases lay in between. CDR3 sequence: CASCPGWATDTQYF. The CDR3 DNA follows: TGTGCCAGCTGCCCGGGATGGGCCACAGATACGCAGTATTTT.

The genes are TRBV4-1 and TRBJ1-4; 10 positions agree with TRBD1. The J segment lost 1 base and the V segment lost 0 bases, leaving 8 bases of the junction unmatched. Looked up from germline, CDR1 is MGHRA and CDR2 is YSYEKL. This CDR3 comprises 19 residues. The CDR3 bases are TGCGCCAGCAGCCAAGATTGGGACAGGGGCGGAGGAACTAATGAAAAACTGTTTTTT. It is translated as CASSQDWDRGGGTNEKLFF.

This chain's CDR3 is CASSSGQPTGELFF. The CDR3 DNA is TGTGCCAGCAGCTCTGGCCAGCCAACCGGGGAGCTGTTTTTT. The chain is built from TRBV5-6 and TRBJ2-2; the D is unclear. V lost 3 bases, J lost 5 bases, and 11 bases lay in between. In germline, CDR1 is SGHDT, CDR2 YYEEEE. The CDR3 extends over 14 amino acids.

CDR3 sequence reads: CSVVEGNTGELFF. The CDR3, as DNA: TGCAGCGTTGTAGAGGGGAACACCGGGGAGCTGTTTTTT. The V and J genes are TRBV29-1 and TRBJ2-2; a weak D match, TRBD2 (5 bases). Germline V gene data show CDR1 as SQVTM and CDR2 as ANQGSEA. V lost 4 bases to trimming and J lost 1 base, with 7 bases between them. The CDR3 is made up of 13 amino acids.

This chain links TRBV19 with TRBJ2-6, with a tentative D call TRBD1 (6 bases). Trimming took off 0 bases at V and 1 base at J, with 7 bases between the two ends. The CDR3 has 16 residues. Germline V gives CDR1 LNHDA, CDR2 SQIVND (reference sequence). The CDR3 DNA reads TGTGCCAGTAGTATAGATCAGGGGTCTGGGGCCAACGTCCTGACTTTC. As protein: CASSIDQGSGANVLTF.

This clone was observed a single time. Relative to the germline gene, one junction end is altered; a read error may explain this. The chain is built from TRBV7-7 and TRBJ1-1; 10 positions agree with TRBD1. Germline assignment: CDR1 SSHAT and CDR2 FNYEAQ (reference sequence). The CDR3 sequence is 15 residues long. Here the CDR3 reads CASSLEGQGTPEAFF. Written as DNA, the CDR3 is TGTGCTAGCAGCTTAGAGGGACAGGGGACCCCTGAAGCTTTCTTT.

A note on this clone: The sample carries other DNA sequences with the same CDR3. The chain is built from TRBV27 and TRBJ2-2; 10 bases match TRBD2. J was trimmed by 2 bases and V by 4 bases; bases with no gene match: 10. CDR1 and CDR2 from the germline V gene are MNHEY and SMNVEV (reference sequence). CDR3 size: 18 residues. CDR3: CASSSTTTSGNNTGELFF. CDR3 coding DNA: TGTGCCAGCAGTTCAACGACAACTAGCGGGAACAACACCGGGGAGCTGTTTTTT.

The V and J genes are TRBV7-2 and TRBJ2-7; D gene uncertain. Trimming removed 4 bases at V and 0 bases at J, with 10 bases between. The germline V gene has CDR1 SGHTA and CDR2 FQGNSA. This CDR3 region has 14 residues. The CDR3 reads CASSSADISYEQYF. The CDR3 region has the DNA TGTGCCAGCAGCTCTGCAGACATCTCCTACGAGCAGTACTTC.

With respect to this clone: One end of the junction does not line up with germline, which may come from a read error. The chain recombines TRBV5-5 with TRBJ1-2; D not resolved. From germline, CDR1 is SGHKS and CDR2 YYEKEE (reference sequence). There are 16 residues in the CDR3. The chain's CDR3 is CASSQDPPDLDYGYTF. The CDR3 bases are TGCGCCAGCAGCCAAGATCCCCCAGACTTGGACTATGGCTACACCTTC.

V gene TRBV27 combines with J gene TRBJ2-7; D assignment may be TRBD1 or TRBD2 (5 bases each). Germline V lookup: CDR1 MNHEY, CDR2 SMNVEV (reference sequence). The ends were cut back, 0 bases at V and 2 bases at J, with 14 bases in the middle. This CDR3 spans 16 amino acids. The CDR3 protein is CASSLSMGELTYEQYF. The CDR3 bases are TGTGCCAGCAGTTTATCGATGGGGGAGTTAACCTACGAGCAGTACTTC.

As for this clone: Relative to the germline gene, one junction end is altered; a read error may explain this. The rearrangement joins TRBV27 to TRBJ2-7, with unresolved D. The CDR3 runs to 14 residues. Germline V gives CDR1 MNHEY, CDR2 SMNVEV (reference sequence). The CDR3 DNA is TGTGCCAGCAGTTTTATTTCCACGCGATACGCGCAGTACTTC. This codes for CASSFISTRYAQYF.

The chain couples TRBV30 to TRBJ1-1, with D perhaps matching TRBD1 (5 bases). CDR3 size: 12 residues. Germline V gives CDR1 GTSNPN, CDR2 SVGIG (reference sequence). Trimming stripped 7 bases from V and 0 bases from J, with 9 bases between. In nucleotides, the CDR3 is TGTGCCTTAAGGGGAATGAACACTGAAGCTTTCTTT. It specifies CALRGMNTEAFF.

This clone was observed once. The J gene is TRBJ1-2, the V gene TRBV4-3; 10 nucleotides match TRBD1. The V gene end was trimmed by 4 bases and the J gene end by 5 bases; junction bases not matched to a gene: 10. The CDR3 spans 16 residues. CDR1 and CDR2 (germline): LGHNA, YSLEER. The CDR3 DNA follows: TGCGCCAGCAGCCTAGGGTTTTGGACAGGGGGTTATGGCTACACCTTC. Its protein is CASSLGFWTGGYGYTF.

This clone was seen a handful of times. The genes are TRBV7-9 and TRBJ1-4, with no clear D. Trimming left V 5 bases short and J 5 bases short, with 15 bases between. This CDR3 spans 15 amino acids. Germline CDR1 and CDR2: SEHNR and FQNEAQ (reference sequence). CDR3 region: CASSPKGFSNEKLFF. CDR3 nucleotide sequence: TGTGCCAGCAGCCCGAAAGGTTTCTCCAATGAAAAACTGTTTTTT.

The chain recombines TRBV6-5 with TRBJ2-7; TRBD2 matches 8 bases. Germline V gives CDR1 MNHEY, CDR2 SVGAGI. The CDR3 sequence is 15 residues long. The V and J ends lost 7 bases and 3 bases, in that order; junction bases with no gene match: 11. The CDR3 protein is CASTEGPSGSYEQYF. The CDR3 DNA reads TGTGCCAGCACCGAAGGTCCCAGCGGGAGCTACGAGCAGTACTTC.

The chain has TRBV5-6 and TRBJ1-4; D may be TRBD1 (6 bases). V was trimmed by 4 bases and J by 3 bases, leaving 10 bases between them. Germline V gene sequence: CDR1 SGHDT, CDR2 YYEEEE. CDR3 length equals 14 residues. The CDR3 DNA sequence: TGTGCCAGCAGCCGAGGGGGTTCTAATGAAAAACTGTTTTTT. Residues: CASSRGGSNEKLFF.

This clone was counted only a few times. The chain has TRBV19 and TRBJ2-7, with D possibly being TRBD2 (5 bases). CDR1 LNHDA and CDR2 SQIVND come from the germline V gene (reference sequence). This CDR3 comprises 14 residues. The V and J ends lost 2 bases and 2 bases respectively, with 10 bases between them. The CDR3 protein is CASSITLAAYEQYF. DNA of the CDR3: TGTGCCAGTAGTATAACCCTAGCTGCCTACGAGCAGTACTTC.

This chain uses TRBV5-6 with TRBJ2-1; 7 nucleotides agree with TRBD1. Trimming removed 0 bases from V and 6 bases from J; junction bases left unmatched: 9. CDR1 and CDR2 from the germline V gene are SGHDT and YYEEEE. The CDR3 totals 16 residues. This CDR3 is CASSLAGTAEGNEQFF. The CDR3 coding sequence is TGTGCCAGCAGCTTGGCCGGGACAGCCGAGGGCAATGAGCAGTTCTTC.

This clone was observed a handful of times. This rearrangement joins TRBV27 to TRBJ2-7; 12 bases align to TRBD1. The CDR3 totals 15 residues. Germline CDR1 MNHEY, CDR2 SMNVEV (reference sequence). The junction had 7 bases not matched to a gene; V was cut back by 6 bases and J by 4 bases. The DNA for the CDR3 is TGTGCCAGCAGGAACTCGGGACAGGGGGCGTACGAGCAGTACTTC. Protein sequence: CASRNSGQGAYEQYF.

The rearrangement joins TRBV5-6 to TRBJ1-2, with 7 nucleotides matching TRBD1. The J segment lost 6 bases and the V segment lost 4 bases, leaving 6 bases of the junction unmatched. The germline gives CDR1 SGHDT, CDR2 YYEEEE. This CDR3 spans 13 amino acids. CDR3 in amino acids: CASSPTGRDGYTF. CDR3 DNA: TGTGCCAGCAGCCCGACAGGGAGGGATGGCTACACCTTC.

The chain links TRBV7-8 to TRBJ2-5; 10 bases match TRBD1. J was trimmed by 2 bases and V by 4 bases; bases with no gene match: 4. Germline V gene data show CDR1 as SGHVS and CDR2 as FQNEAQ. This CDR3 has 15 residues. Here the CDR3 reads CASSSGTGVQETQYF. The CDR3 bases are TGTGCCAGCAGCTCCGGGACAGGGGTTCAAGAGACCCAGTACTTC.

The chain recombines TRBV6-5 with TRBJ1-1; no clear D. CDR1 MNHEY and CDR2 SVGAGI come from the germline V gene. The CDR3 has 15 residues. The V end was cut by 0 bases, the J end by 6 bases, with 14 bases between. In DNA form, the CDR3 reads TGTGCCAGCAGTTACTCGAGATGGATATCCGCTGAAGCTTTCTTT. This codes for CASSYSRWISAEAFF.

The rearrangement joins TRBV11-2 to TRBJ2-7; 12 nucleotides align to TRBD1. Germline V gene data show CDR1 as SGHAT and CDR2 as FQNNGV. This CDR3 is built from 16 residues. Losses at the gene ends were 4 bases for V and 7 bases for J; bases not matched to a gene: 11. The CDR3 region is CASSSIGDRGPMEQYF. DNA of the CDR3: TGTGCCAGCAGCTCCATAGGGGACAGGGGGCCGATGGAGCAGTACTTC.

This rearrangement joins TRBV28 to TRBJ1-5, with D possibly TRBD1 on 5 matching bases. V was trimmed by 4 bases and J by 0 bases, leaving 13 bases between them. This CDR3 has 16 residues. Germline V CDR1 and CDR2: MDHEN, SYDVKM. The CDR3 DNA is TGTGCCAGCAGTTCCGCCCCAGGGATTAGCAATCAGCCCCAGCATTTT. It yields the protein CASSSAPGISNQPQHF.

This chain connects TRBV7-9 to TRBJ2-7; D gene ambiguous. CDR3 size: 13 residues. The V gene's germline CDR1 is SEHNR and CDR2 FQNEAQ (reference sequence). V was clipped by 3 bases and J by 2 bases, with 8 bases between them. CDR3 sequence (DNA): TGTGCCAGCAGCTTGGCGGCGGCCTACGAGCAGTACTTC. Protein product: CASSLAAAYEQYF.

The J gene is TRBJ2-7, the V gene TRBV2; D uncertain. This CDR3 comprises 16 residues. CDR1 and CDR2 (germline): SNHLY, FYNNEI. V lost 3 bases and J lost 3, with 18 bases in between. CDR3 nucleotide sequence: TGTGCCAGCAGTGATCCCACCGGGTTCCTGGGCTACGAGCAGTACTTC. Protein sequence: CASSDPTGFLGYEQYF.

The chain combines TRBV9 with TRBJ1-6; D gene unclear. Germline V gene sequence: CDR1 SGDLS, CDR2 YYNGEE. Trimming removed 0 bases at V and 4 bases at J, with 11 bases between. The CDR3 extends over 16 amino acids. Here the CDR3 reads CASSVGEAGYNSPLHF. In DNA form, the CDR3 reads TGTGCCAGCAGCGTAGGGGAGGCTGGGTATAATTCACCCCTCCACTTT.